The 3 T cell receptor beta chains presented below share a single source sample, sequenced in a study of blood T cell repertoires in COVID-19. Here immunoSEQ multiplex PCR was the method, and the copy in TCRdb shows in-frame clones only, minus some. The table shows about 250,000 clones, with about 80% occurring only once. What was sequenced was peripheral blood. These receptors all come from an elderly man with acute or convalescent COVID-19.

This chain connects TRBV7-8 to TRBJ1-5, with D uncertain. CDR3 length: 15 amino acids. Trimming shortened V by 1 base and J by 5 bases, and 12 bases separated the two germline ends. From germline, CDR1 is SGHVS and CDR2 FQNEAQ. The CDR3 here is CASSLGSPGDQPQHF. In nucleotides, the CDR3 is TGTGCCAGCAGCTTAGGCAGCCCCGGGGATCAGCCCCAGCATTTT. The full variable domain, in which reference TRBV7-8 and TRBJ1-5 provide the parts outside the CDR3, is GAGVSQSPRYKVAKRGQDVALRCDPISGHVSLFWYQQALGQGPEFLTYFQNEAQLDKSGLPSDRFFAERPEGSVSTLKIQRTQQEDSAVYLCASSLGSPGDQPQHFGDGTRLSIL.

This chain connects TRBV9 to TRBJ2-3; the match to TRBD1 covers 7 bases. With 0 bases clipped from V and 13 bases from J, the junction kept 8 bases outside the gene matches. This CDR3 is 13 amino acids long. CDR1 is SGDLS and CDR2 is YYNGEE in the germline V gene. The CDR3 here is CASSVEPDRVEYF. For the CDR3, the DNA is TGTGCCAGCAGCGTAGAACCCGACAGGGTAGAGTATTTT.

V and J are TRBV27 and TRBJ1-3, with 7 positions matching TRBD1. V dropped 1 base and J dropped 4; count of bases not matched to a gene: 10. Germline CDR1 MNHEY, CDR2 SMNVEV (reference sequence). The CDR3 consists of 17 residues. The CDR3 here is CASSLFGRGLVGNTIYF. In nucleotides, the CDR3 is TGTGCCAGCAGTTTATTCGGCAGGGGGTTAGTCGGAAACACCATATATTTT.